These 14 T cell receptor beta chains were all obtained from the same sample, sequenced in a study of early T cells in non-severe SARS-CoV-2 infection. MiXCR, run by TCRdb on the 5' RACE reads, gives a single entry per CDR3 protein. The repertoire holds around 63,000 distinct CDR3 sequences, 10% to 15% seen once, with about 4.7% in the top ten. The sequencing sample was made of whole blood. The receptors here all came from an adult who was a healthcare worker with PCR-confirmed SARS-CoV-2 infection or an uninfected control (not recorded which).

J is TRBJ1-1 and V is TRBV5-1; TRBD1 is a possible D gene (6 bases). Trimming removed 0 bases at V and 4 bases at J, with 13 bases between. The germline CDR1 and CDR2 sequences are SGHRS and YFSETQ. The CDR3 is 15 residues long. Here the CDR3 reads CASSLVQGGSTEAFF. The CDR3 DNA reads TGCGCCAGCAGCTTGGTACAGGGCGGGAGCACTGAAGCTTTCTTT.

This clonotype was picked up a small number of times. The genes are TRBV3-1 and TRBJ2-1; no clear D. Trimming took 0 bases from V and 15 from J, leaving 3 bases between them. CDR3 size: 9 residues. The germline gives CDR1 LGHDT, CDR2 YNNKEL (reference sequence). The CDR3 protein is CASSQDPFF. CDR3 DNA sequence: TGTGCCAGCAGCCAAGATCCGTTCTTC.

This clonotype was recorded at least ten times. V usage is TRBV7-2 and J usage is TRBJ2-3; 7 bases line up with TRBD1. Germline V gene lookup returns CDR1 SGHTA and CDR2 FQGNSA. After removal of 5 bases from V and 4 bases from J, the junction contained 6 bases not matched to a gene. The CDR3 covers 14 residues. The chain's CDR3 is CASSLQGIADTQYF. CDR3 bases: TGTGCCAGCAGCCTACAGGGGATCGCAGATACGCAGTATTTT.

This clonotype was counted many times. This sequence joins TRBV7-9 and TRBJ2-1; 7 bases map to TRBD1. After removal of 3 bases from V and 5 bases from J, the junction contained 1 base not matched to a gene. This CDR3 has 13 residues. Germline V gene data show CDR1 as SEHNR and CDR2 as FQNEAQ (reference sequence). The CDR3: CASSLGQNNEQFF. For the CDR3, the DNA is TGTGCCAGCAGCTTGGGACAGAACAATGAGCAGTTCTTC.

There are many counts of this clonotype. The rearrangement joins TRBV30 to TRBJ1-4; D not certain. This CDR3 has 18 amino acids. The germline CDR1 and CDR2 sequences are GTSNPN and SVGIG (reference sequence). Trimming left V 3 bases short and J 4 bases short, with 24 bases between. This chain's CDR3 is CAWRPRRISLEGNEKLFF. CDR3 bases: TGTGCCTGGAGGCCGAGGAGGATCAGTCTGGAGGGTAATGAAAAACTGTTTTTT. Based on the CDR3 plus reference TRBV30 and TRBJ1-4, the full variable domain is SQTIHQWPATLVQPVGSPLSLECTVEGTSNPNLYWYRQAAGRGLQLLFYSVGIGQISSEVPQNLSASRPQDRQFILSSKKLLLSDSGFYLCAWRPRRISLEGNEKLFFGSGTQLSVL.

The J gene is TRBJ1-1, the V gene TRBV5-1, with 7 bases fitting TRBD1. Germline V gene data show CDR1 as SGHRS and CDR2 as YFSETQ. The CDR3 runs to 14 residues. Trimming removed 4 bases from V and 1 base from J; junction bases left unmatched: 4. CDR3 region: CASSGTEWNTEAFF. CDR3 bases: TGCGCCAGCAGCGGGACAGAGTGGAACACTGAAGCTTTCTTT.

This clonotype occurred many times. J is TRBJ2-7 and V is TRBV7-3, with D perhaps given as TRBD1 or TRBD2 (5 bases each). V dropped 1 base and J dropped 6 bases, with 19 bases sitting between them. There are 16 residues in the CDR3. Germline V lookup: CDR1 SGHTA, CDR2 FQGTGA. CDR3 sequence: CASSLMPGPRSREQYF. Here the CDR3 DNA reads TGTGCCAGCAGCTTAATGCCGGGACCCCGTTCCCGCGAGCAGTACTTC.

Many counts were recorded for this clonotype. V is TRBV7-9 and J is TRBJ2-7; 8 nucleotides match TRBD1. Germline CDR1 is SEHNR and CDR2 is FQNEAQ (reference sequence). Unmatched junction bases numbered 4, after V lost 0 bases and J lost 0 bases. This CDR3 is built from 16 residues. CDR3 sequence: CASSLAGTGSSYEQYF. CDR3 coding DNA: TGTGCCAGCAGCTTAGCCGGGACAGGTAGCTCCTACGAGCAGTACTTC.

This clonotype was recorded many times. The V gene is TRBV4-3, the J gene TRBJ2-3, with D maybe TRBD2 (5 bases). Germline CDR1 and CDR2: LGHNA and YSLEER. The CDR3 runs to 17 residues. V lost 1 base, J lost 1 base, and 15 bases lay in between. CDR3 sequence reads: CASSQVLSDSGTDTQYF. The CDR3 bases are TGCGCCAGCAGCCAAGTTTTATCGGACTCAGGCACAGATACGCAGTATTTT.

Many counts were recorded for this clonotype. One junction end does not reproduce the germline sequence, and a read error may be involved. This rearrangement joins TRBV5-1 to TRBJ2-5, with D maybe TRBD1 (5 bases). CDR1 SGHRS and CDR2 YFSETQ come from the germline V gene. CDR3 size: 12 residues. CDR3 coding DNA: TGCGCCAGCAGCTTGGAGGGGTCTACCCTTATCTTC. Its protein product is CASSLEGSTLIF.

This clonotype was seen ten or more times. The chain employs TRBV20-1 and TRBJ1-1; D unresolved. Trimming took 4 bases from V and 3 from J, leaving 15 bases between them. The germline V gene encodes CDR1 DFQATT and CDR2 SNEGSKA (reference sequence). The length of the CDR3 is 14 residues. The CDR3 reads CSATDRYIYTEAFF. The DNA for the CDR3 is TGCAGTGCTACGGATCGATACATTTACACTGAAGCTTTCTTT.

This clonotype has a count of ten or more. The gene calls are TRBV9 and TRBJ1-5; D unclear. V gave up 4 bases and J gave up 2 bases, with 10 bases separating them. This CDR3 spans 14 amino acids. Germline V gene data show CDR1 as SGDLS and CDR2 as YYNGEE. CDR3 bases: TGTGCCAGCAGCCCTGACGGGGGCAATCAGCCCCAGCATTTT. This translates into CASSPDGGNQPQHF.

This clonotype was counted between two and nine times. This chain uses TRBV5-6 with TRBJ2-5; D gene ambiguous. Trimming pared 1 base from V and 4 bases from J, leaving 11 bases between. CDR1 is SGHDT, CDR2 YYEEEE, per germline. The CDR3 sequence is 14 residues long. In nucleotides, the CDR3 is TGTGCCAGCAGCTTGTGGCTAGTGGCAGAGACCCAGTACTTC. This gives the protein CASSLWLVAETQYF.

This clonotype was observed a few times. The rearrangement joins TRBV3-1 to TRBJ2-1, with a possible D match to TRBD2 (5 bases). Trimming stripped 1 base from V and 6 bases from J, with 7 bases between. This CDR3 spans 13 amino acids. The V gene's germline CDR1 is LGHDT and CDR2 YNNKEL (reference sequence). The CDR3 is CASSQGLANEQFF. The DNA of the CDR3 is TGTGCCAGCAGCCAAGGGCTAGCCAATGAGCAGTTCTTC.